The rows below give T cell receptor beta chains drawn from one sample of a study of CD8 T cells in ankylosing spondylitis. From the 5' RACE reads, TCRdb called clonotypes with MiXCR, one entry per CDR3 protein. The sample records 75,000 to 95,000 distinct CDR3 sequences, approximately 9.6% being singletons. The source material was blood, either unsorted or a sorted T cell fraction (not recorded which). The receptors stem from a male donor with ankylosing spondylitis. Each CDR3 is given with its conserved first and last residue. A D gene is named only where the DNA matches it firmly. Clone size appears in some rows only: once, few, many, or a class for an expanded clone.

v_call	j_call	d_call	clone_size	cdr3_aa	cdr3_nt
TRBV5-8	TRBJ2-1	TRBD1	NA	CASSLAPTGVAYNEQFF	TGTGCCAGCAGCTTGGCACCGACAGGGGTCGCCTACAATGAGCAGTTCTTC
TRBV5-6	TRBJ1-5	NA	NA	CASSEVSRGGQPQHF	TGTGCCAGCAGCGAGGTTAGCAGGGGAGGTCAGCCCCAGCATTTT
TRBV2	TRBJ1-2	TRBD1	many	CASQPKYTQGLFYGYTF	TGTGCCAGCCAGCCCAAATATACACAGGGGCTGTTCTATGGCTACACCTTC
TRBV7-9	TRBJ1-1	TRBD1	few	CASSSTGGNTEAFF	TGTGCCAGCAGCTCGACAGGGGGGAACACTGAAGCTTTCTTT
TRBV6-6	TRBJ2-6	NA	NA	CASSPLAGANVLTF	TGTGCCAGCAGTCCCCTAGCAGGGGCCAACGTCCTGACTTTC
TRBV4-1	TRBJ2-1	TRBD1	many	CASSQESAGTGGNEQFF	TGCGCCAGCAGCCAAGAATCGGCGGGGACAGGGGGCAATGAGCAGTTCTTC
TRBV20-1	TRBJ2-3	NA	many	CSARVGDSSTDTQYF	TGCAGTGCTAGAGTGGGGGACTCTAGCACAGATACGCAGTATTTT
TRBV30	TRBJ1-1	NA	few	CAWSVSRFNTEAFF	TGTGCCTGGAGTGTAAGCAGATTTAACACTGAAGCTTTCTTT
TRBV7-9	TRBJ2-1	NA	NA	CASSSRWNEQFF	TGTGCCAGCAGCTCCCGTTGGAATGAGCAGTTCTTC
TRBV19	TRBJ2-1	NA	many	CASTMTQGPLGEQFF	TGTGCCAGTACCATGACCCAGGGCCCGCTTGGTGAGCAGTTCTTC
TRBV2	TRBJ2-5	TRBD2	many	CASRREGRAGLETQYF	TGTGCCAGCAGAAGGGAGGGTCGGGCAGGGCTGGAGACCCAGTACTTC
TRBV10-3	TRBJ2-5	NA	many	CAISNSANDQETQYF	TGTGCCATCAGTAATAGCGCGAACGACCAAGAGACCCAGTACTTC
TRBV3-1	TRBJ2-1	NA	many	CASSQEVDSYNEQFF	TGTGCCAGCAGCCAAGAGGTCGACTCCTACAATGAGCAGTTCTTC
TRBV2	TRBJ2-3	TRBD2	many	CASSDSAGEADTQYF	TGTGCCAGCAGTGATTCAGCGGGAGAGGCAGATACGCAGTATTTT
TRBV27	TRBJ2-3	NA	few	CASSLGAGATDTQYF	TGTGCCAGCAGTTTAGGGGCCGGGGCCACCGATACGCAGTATTTT
TRBV7-9	TRBJ2-2	TRBD1	NA	CASSLVQGAGELFF	TGTGCCAGCAGCTTAGTCCAGGGGGCCGGGGAGCTGTTTTTT
TRBV6-6	TRBJ1-1	NA	NA	CASSGAENTETFF	TGTGCCAGCAGCGGCGCCGAGAACACTGAAACTTTCTTT
TRBV9	TRBJ1-5	NA	NA	CASSVDEGQPQHF	TGTGCCAGCAGCGTAGATGAGGGCCAGCCCCAGCATTTT
TRBV27	TRBJ2-2	NA	many	CASSSFTGELFF	TGTGCCAGCAGTTCCTTCACCGGGGAGCTGTTTTTT
TRBV5-6	TRBJ2-3	TRBD2	few	CASSYGTSGSTDTQYF	TGTGCCAGCAGCTACGGGACTAGCGGGAGCACAGATACGCAGTATTTT
TRBV5-5	TRBJ2-4	TRBD2	few	CASSLGLAGGENIQYF	TGTGCCAGCAGCCTCGGACTAGCGGGAGGGGAAAACATTCAGTACTTC
TRBV20-1	TRBJ2-5	NA	many	CSARELETQYF	TGCAGTGCTAGAGAGCTAGAGACCCAGTACTTC
TRBV12-3/TRBV12-4	TRBJ2-1	NA	NA	CASSPADYEQFF	TGTGCCAGCAGCCCCGCCGACTATGAGCAGTTCTTC
TRBV12-3/TRBV12-4	TRBJ2-3	NA	many	CASSLAGHHTDTQYF	TGTGCCAGCAGTTTAGCAGGACACCACACAGATACGCAGTATTTT
TRBV11-1	TRBJ2-1	TRBD2	few	CASSGRLAGQSSYNEQFF	TGTGCCAGCAGCGGTCGACTAGCGGGGCAGAGCTCCTACAATGAGCAGTTCTTC
TRBV24-1	TRBJ2-2	NA	NA	CATRRDTNTGELFF	TGTGCCACCAGGCGGGACACTAACACCGGGGAGCTGTTTTTT
TRBV27	TRBJ1-2	TRBD1	few	CASSLGTGANYGYTF	TGTGCCAGCAGTTTAGGGACAGGAGCTAACTATGGCTACACCTTC
TRBV7-2	TRBJ2-7	NA	few	CASSFFGGTYEQYF	TGTGCCAGCAGCTTCTTCGGCGGAACCTACGAGCAGTACTTC
TRBV5-1	TRBJ1-1	TRBD1	NA	CASSSYGTGLNTEAFF	TGCGCCAGCAGCTCCTACGGGACAGGGTTGAACACTGAAGCTTTCTTT
TRBV7-9	TRBJ2-1	TRBD2	many	CASSQGLAEGEQFF	TGTGCCAGCAGTCAAGGACTAGCGGAGGGTGAGCAGTTCTTC
TRBV5-1	TRBJ2-2	NA	NA	CASSLEGGRPNTGELFF	TGCGCCAGCAGCTTGGAGGGAGGAAGACCGAACACCGGGGAGCTGTTTTTT
TRBV27	TRBJ1-6	NA	many	CASSFGDNSPLHF	TGTGCCAGCAGTTTCGGGGATAATTCACCCCTCCACTTT
TRBV11-2	TRBJ1-6	NA	many	CASGWDAYNSPLHF	TGTGCCAGCGGTTGGGACGCATATAATTCACCCCTCCACTTT
TRBV7-7	TRBJ2-7	TRBD2	many	CASSEGLAYEQYF	TGTGCCAGCAGCGAGGGACTAGCCTACGAGCAGTACTTC
TRBV4-2	TRBJ2-1	TRBD2	few	CASSPGTSGDYYNEQFF	TGTGCCAGCAGCCCCGGGACTAGCGGGGACTACTACAATGAGCAGTTCTTC
TRBV15	TRBJ2-5	NA	NA	CATSRGTTGWGAQETQYF	TGTGCCACCAGCAGAGGTACTACTGGGTGGGGAGCCCAAGAGACCCAGTACTTC
TRBV20-1	TRBJ2-1	NA	NA	CSALSDNEQFF	TGCAGTGCCCTGTCCGACAATGAGCAGTTCTTC
TRBV20-1	TRBJ2-3	TRBD2	NA	CSARYLAGGITDTQYF	TGCAGTGCTAGATATCTAGCGGGAGGGATCACAGATACGCAGTATTTT
TRBV7-9	TRBJ1-2	NA	many	CASNEEFNYGYTF	TGTGCCAGCAACGAAGAATTCAACTATGGCTACACCTTC
TRBV24-1	TRBJ2-2	NA	few	CATSDLRDQNTGELFF	TGTGCCACCAGTGATTTACGGGACCAAAACACCGGGGAGCTGTTTTTT
TRBV27	TRBJ2-5	NA	few	CASSLSPGTLQETQYF	TGTGCCAGCAGTTTATCGCCAGGGACCCTTCAAGAGACCCAGTACTTC